These 16 T cell receptor beta chains were sequenced from one sample in a study of blood T cell repertoires in COVID-19. Some clones are missing from TCRdb's copy, which holds only in-frame ones; the method was immunoSEQ multiplex PCR. Here the sample spans some 33,000 clones, 90% being singletons. Sequencing input: peripheral blood. The receptors stem from an older man with active or convalescent COVID-19.

The genes are TRBV6-5 and TRBJ1-1; TRBD1 matches at 7 bases. The length of the CDR3 is 14 residues. V shed 6 bases and J 11 bases; nucleotides not matched to a gene: 15. Germline loops: CDR1 MNHEY, CDR2 SVGAGI. This CDR3 reads CASSSQGEAPRAFF. The CDR3 DNA reads as TGTGCCAGCAGCTCCCAGGGGGAAGCCCCTAGGGCTTTCTTT.

This rearrangement joins TRBV9 to TRBJ1-2; maybe TRBD1 (5 bases). V was trimmed by 4 bases and J by 6 bases, leaving 25 bases between them. Germline values: CDR1 SGDLS, CDR2 YYNGEE. CDR3 size: 17 residues. CDR3 region: CASSPRIQGPRRDGYTF. The CDR3 DNA is TGTGCCAGCAGCCCGAGGATTCAGGGACCGAGGAGGGATGGCTACACCTTC.

This clone was observed once. The gene calls are TRBV9 and TRBJ2-4; TRBD1 matches 7 bases. This CDR3 contains 14 residues. With 0 bases clipped from V and 8 bases from J, the junction kept 5 bases outside the gene matches. Looked up from germline, CDR1 is SGDLS and CDR2 is YYNGEE. The CDR3 loop reads CASSVVGQGDIQYF. CDR3 DNA: TGTGCCAGCAGCGTAGTAGGGCAGGGGGACATTCAGTACTTC.

The CDR3: CASRPNQRTGVNTEAFF. As DNA, the CDR3 is TGTGCCAGTAGGCCAAATCAGCGGACAGGGGTGAACACTGAAGCTTTCTTT. This chain connects TRBV19 to TRBJ1-1; 9 bases are a match to TRBD1. Unmatched junction bases numbered 11, after V lost 6 bases and J lost 0 bases. Germline V lookup: CDR1 LNHDA, CDR2 SQIVND (reference sequence). The CDR3 spans 17 residues.

This clone appeared once. J is TRBJ1-2 and V is TRBV29-1; D gene ambiguous. Germline lookup yields CDR1 SQVTM and CDR2 ANQGSEA. This CDR3 spans 12 amino acids. The V and J ends lost 7 bases and 7 bases respectively, with 16 bases between them. The CDR3 region is CSAGRENAGYTF. The CDR3 nucleotides are TGCAGCGCGGGGAGGGAGAACGCTGGCTACACCTTC. Combining the CDR3 with reference TRBV29-1 and TRBJ1-2 gives the whole variable domain SAVISQKPSRDICQRGTSLTIQCQVDSQVTMMFWYRQQPGQSLTLIATANQGSEATYESGFVIDKFPISRPNLTFSTLTVSNMSPEDSSIYLCSAGRENAGYTFGSGTRLTVV.

This clone was observed a handful of times. V usage is TRBV12-3 or TRBV12-4 and J usage is TRBJ1-1; D unclear. The CDR3 is 13 amino acids. The V and J ends lost 1 base and 5 bases respectively, with 8 bases between them. The CDR3 spells CASSLGGGTEAFF. In DNA form, the CDR3 reads TGTGCCAGCAGTTTAGGAGGAGGGACTGAAGCTTTCTTT.

The chain couples TRBV2 to TRBJ2-2, with 9 bases matching TRBD1. Germline V gene sequence: CDR1 SNHLY, CDR2 FYNNEI. The CDR3 runs 15 residues. V shed 4 bases and J 3 bases; nucleotides not matched to a gene: 3. The CDR3: CASSAGQGYTGELFF. The CDR3 DNA sequence: TGTGCCAGCAGTGCGGGACAGGGATACACCGGGGAGCTGTTTTTT.

This clone was counted only a few times. V usage is TRBV7-2 and J usage is TRBJ2-1, with 12 bases fitting TRBD1. In germline, CDR1 is SGHTA, CDR2 FQGNSA. The CDR3 length is 15 residues. V lost 1 base to trimming and J lost 10 bases; unmatched junction nucleotides: 5. The CDR3 is CASSLDGTGGREQFF. The CDR3 DNA is TGTGCCAGCAGCTTAGATGGGACAGGGGGCCGGGAGCAGTTCTTC.

The chain employs TRBV5-1 and TRBJ2-1; TRBD2 matches 11 bases. Per the germline V gene, CDR1 is SGHRS and CDR2 is YFSETQ. The CDR3 is 15 residues long. J gave up 3 bases and V 1 base, and 0 bases lay outside the gene matches. In DNA, the CDR3 is TGCGCCAGCAGCTTGACTAGCGGGAGCTACAATGAGCAGTTCTTC. Translation gives CASSLTSGSYNEQFF.

V usage is TRBV2 and J usage is TRBJ1-4; 7 bases map to TRBD1. CDR1 and CDR2 (germline): SNHLY, FYNNEI. CDR3 length equals 15 residues. The V gene end was trimmed by 1 base and the J gene end by 10 bases; junction bases not matched to a gene: 9. CDR3 region: CASSEGGGFGGKLFF. The CDR3, as DNA: TGTGCCAGCAGTGAAGGAGGGGGCTTCGGTGGAAAACTGTTTTTT.

The chain recombines TRBV5-1 with TRBJ1-2, with D perhaps TRBD1 (5 bases). Germline assignment: CDR1 SGHRS and CDR2 YFSETQ. This CDR3 has 13 amino acids. V was cut by 0 bases and J by 7 bases, with 10 bases left in between. This CDR3 is CASSLAGGAGYTF. CDR3 DNA sequence: TGCGCCAGCAGCTTGGCCGGCGGGGCTGGCTACACCTTC.

The count of this clone is one. This chain joins TRBV27 and TRBJ2-3; TRBD2 might be the D (6 bases). The CDR3 length is 12 residues. Between the trimmed V and J ends, which lost 11 bases and 9 bases, there was a span of 18 bases. Germline V gene lookup returns CDR1 MNHEY and CDR2 SMNVEV (reference sequence). Here the CDR3 reads CAGFRRGGTQYF. CDR3 in DNA: TGTGCCGGATTTAGGAGGGGTGGGACGCAGTATTTT.

The V and J genes are TRBV27 and TRBJ1-2; maybe TRBD1 (6 bases). Germline CDR1 is MNHEY and CDR2 is SMNVEV (reference sequence). This CDR3 comprises 16 residues. V was clipped by 4 bases and J by 7 bases, with 22 bases between them. In DNA, the CDR3 is TGTGCCAGCAGTTCTGGGGGGGGGCTCAGTGTCGGTGGCTACACCTTC. Translating gives CASSSGGGLSVGGYTF.

The J gene is TRBJ1-2, the V gene TRBV11-2, with 7 nucleotides matching TRBD1. This CDR3 is built from 13 residues. With V trimmed by 3 bases and J by 4 bases, 2 bases remained unmatched. Germline V gene lookup returns CDR1 SGHAT and CDR2 FQNNGV. The CDR3 nucleotides read TGTGCCAGCAGCTTGGGACAGAGCTATGGCTACACCTTC. Translated: CASSLGQSYGYTF.

The gene calls are TRBV21-1 and TRBJ1-2. TRBV21-1 is a known pseudogene. CDR3 size: 13 residues. CDR3 DNA: TGTGCCAGCAGCAAAGGAGGTACGGGGGGCTACACCTTC. It is translated as CASSKGGTGGYTF.

The V call is TRBV6-5, the J call TRBJ1-2; TRBD1 agrees at 8 bases. CDR3 size: 14 residues. The V gene end was trimmed by 8 bases and the J gene end by 8 bases; junction bases not matched to a gene: 13. CDR1 and CDR2 from the germline V gene are MNHEY and SVGAGI. CDR3 sequence reads: CASRRVDRAGGYTF. The CDR3 coding sequence is TGTGCCAGCCGGCGGGTGGACAGGGCGGGAGGCTACACCTTC.